Presented here are 25 T cell receptor beta chains from one specimen sequenced in a study of CD8 T cells in ankylosing spondylitis. TCRdb passed the 5' RACE reads through MiXCR, listing each CDR3 protein once. The data hold around 150,000 distinct CDR3 sequences, with about 18% observed a single time. The specimen was blood, either unsorted or a sorted T cell fraction (not recorded which). The source is a male donor with ankylosing spondylitis or in good health (not recorded which).

The CDR3 region is CASSLEAGIPGTGELFF. The DNA for the CDR3 is TGTGCCAGCAGCTTGGAAGCGGGAATCCCCGGGACCGGGGAGCTGTTTTTT. V and J are TRBV7-6 and TRBJ2-2; 7 positions match TRBD2. The V segment lost 3 bases and the J segment 5 bases; nucleotides outside the gene matches: 12. The CDR3 covers 17 residues. Looked up from germline, CDR1 is SGHVS and CDR2 is FNYEAQ.

Only a few counts were recorded for this clonotype. This chain joins TRBV5-1 and TRBJ2-3; D ambiguous. The CDR3 loop spans 14 amino acids. The germline gives CDR1 SGHRS, CDR2 YFSETQ. V was cut by 2 bases and J by 0 bases, with 7 bases left in between. The CDR3: CASSFRSSTDTQYF. Written as DNA, the CDR3 is TGCGCCAGCAGCTTTCGCTCTAGCACAGATACGCAGTATTTT.

This sequence joins TRBV2 and TRBJ1-5, with a weak D call TRBD1 (5 bases). The V end was cut by 2 bases, the J end by 6 bases, with 5 bases between. CDR3 length equals 12 residues. From germline, CDR1 is SNHLY and CDR2 FYNNEI. The CDR3 spells CASSEQGQPQHF. The DNA of the CDR3 is TGTGCCAGCAGTGAACAGGGTCAGCCCCAGCATTTT.

This clonotype was seen more than once but under ten times. The chain links TRBV29-1 to TRBJ1-1; the D is unclear. Deletions cut 5 bases from V and 1 base from J, with 2 bases between. Per the germline V gene, CDR1 is SQVTM and CDR2 is ANQGSEA. This CDR3 region has 10 residues. CDR3 in amino acids: CSVSNTEAFF. The CDR3 DNA sequence: TGCAGCGTTTCGAACACTGAAGCTTTCTTT.

This clonotype was detected ten times or more. The V gene is TRBV29-1, the J gene TRBJ2-3; 7 bases align to TRBD2. After removal of 8 bases from V and 8 bases from J, the junction contained 13 bases not matched to a gene. Germline values: CDR1 SQVTM, CDR2 ANQGSEA. The CDR3 runs to 13 residues. The CDR3 spells CSTRDYFLGTQYF. CDR3 nucleotides: TGCAGCACCCGGGACTACTTTCTGGGTACGCAGTATTTT.

This clonotype was observed at least ten times. The chain employs TRBV29-1 and TRBJ1-1; D remains ambiguous. The CDR3 has 12 residues. Between the trimmed V and J ends, which lost 4 bases and 7 bases, there was a span of 13 bases. The V gene's germline CDR1 is SQVTM and CDR2 ANQGSEA. CDR3 DNA sequence: TGCAGCGTTGGCTCCCCGCCCGGTGAAGCTTTCTTT. It encodes CSVGSPPGEAFF.

This clonotype was seen a single time. V and J are TRBV28 and TRBJ1-5; 7 bases line up with TRBD1. The CDR3 has 16 residues. Per germline, CDR1 MDHEN and CDR2 SYDVKM. The junction had 8 bases not matched to a gene; V was cut back by 5 bases and J by 1 base. In DNA, the CDR3 is TGTGCCAGCAGTCTCCGACAGGGCTTCAGCAATCAGCCCCAGCATTTT. Amino acids: CASSLRQGFSNQPQHF. The full variable domain, in which reference TRBV28 and TRBJ1-5 provide the parts outside the CDR3, is DVKVTQSSRYLVKRTGEKVFLECVQDMDHENMFWYRQDPGLGLRLIYFSYDVKMKEKGDIPEGYSVSREKKERFSLILESASTNQTSMYLCASSLRQGFSNQPQHFGDGTRLSIL.

The J gene is TRBJ2-1, the V gene TRBV20-1; 8 bases map to TRBD2. Germline lookup yields CDR1 DFQATT and CDR2 SNEGSKA (reference sequence). The CDR3 is 13 amino acids. V was pared by 3 bases and J by 7 bases, with 5 bases of the junction left unmatched. The CDR3 reads CSASPGLENEQFF. CDR3 coding DNA: TGCAGTGCTAGTCCGGGACTAGAAAATGAGCAGTTCTTC.

This clonotype showed up many times. The rearrangement links TRBV20-1 to TRBJ1-2; D may be TRBD1 (6 bases). Germline assignment: CDR1 DFQATT and CDR2 SNEGSKA (reference sequence). The CDR3 runs to 14 residues. V lost 6 bases and J lost 5, with 19 bases in between. CDR3 region: CSAPRGSLGYGYTF. CDR3 DNA: TGCAGTGCCCCCAGGGGCAGCCTGGGGTATGGCTACACCTTC.

This clonotype was counted at least ten times. CDR3 sequence: CASSIGQTVEAFF. CDR3 in DNA: TGTGCCAGTAGTATAGGACAGACTGTTGAAGCTTTCTTT. The chain carries TRBV19 and TRBJ1-1, with TRBD1 as a possible D gene (5 bases). Trimming took off 1 base at V and 7 bases at J, with 10 bases between the two ends. Germline V gene lookup returns CDR1 LNHDA and CDR2 SQIVND (reference sequence). This CDR3 has 13 residues. The variable domain in full, with the rest retrieved from reference TRBV19 and TRBJ1-1, is DGGITQSPKYLFRKEGQNVTLSCEQNLNHDAMYWYRQDPGQGLRLIYYSQIVNDFQKGDIAEGYSVSREKKESFPLTVTSAQKNPTAFYLCASSIGQTVEAFFGQGTRLTVV.

For this clonotype: The junction departs from the called germline gene at one end, perhaps through a read error. The J gene is TRBJ2-3, the V gene TRBV6-6; 8 bases line up with TRBD1. The CDR3 runs 14 residues. Germline V gene data show CDR1 as MNHNY and CDR2 as SVGAGI (reference sequence). CDR3 region: CASSQGTGGPWWVF. CDR3 nucleotide sequence: TGTGCCAGCAGTCAGGGGACAGGCGGACCTTGGTGGGTTTTT.

This clonotype has more than one count but fewer than ten. V is TRBV5-1 and J is TRBJ2-1; 9 bases are shared with TRBD2. This CDR3 is built from 15 residues. With 2 bases clipped from V and 8 bases from J, the junction kept 8 bases outside the gene matches. Germline CDR1 SGHRS, CDR2 YFSETQ. The CDR3 loop is CASSFLLAGKDEQFF. CDR3 in DNA: TGCGCCAGCAGCTTTCTCCTAGCGGGAAAGGATGAGCAGTTCTTC.

This clonotype was seen many times. The chain couples TRBV11-2 to TRBJ2-3, with 12 bases that match TRBD2. After removal of 6 bases from V and 2 bases from J, the junction contained 6 bases not matched to a gene. The CDR3 is 16 amino acids. Germline assignment: CDR1 SGHAT and CDR2 FQNNGV. The CDR3 DNA reads TGTGCCAGCAGTTCCGGACTAGCGGGAAACACAGATACGCAGTATTTT. This translates into CASSSGLAGNTDTQYF.

This sequence joins TRBV5-1 and TRBJ2-1; possibly TRBD2 for D (6 bases). Trimming shortened V by 4 bases and J by 4 bases, and 15 bases separated the two germline ends. The CDR3 consists of 15 residues. Germline V gives CDR1 SGHRS, CDR2 YFSETQ. The CDR3 region has the DNA TGCGCCAGCAGCGAGGAGGGACTCGCTTACAATGAGCAGTTCTTC. As protein: CASSEEGLAYNEQFF.

This clonotype was seen more than once but under ten times. The chain combines TRBV9 with TRBJ1-2; the match to TRBD1 covers 7 bases. The CDR3 loop spans 15 amino acids. Germline V lookup: CDR1 SGDLS, CDR2 YYNGEE. The ends lost 4 bases at V and 4 bases at J; junction bases unmatched: 10. The CDR3 sequence: CASSPRQGSGYGYTF. CDR3 coding DNA: TGTGCCAGCAGCCCTCGACAGGGTTCAGGCTATGGCTACACCTTC.

This clonotype was seen a few times. The gene calls are TRBV11-2 and TRBJ2-3; unclear D gene. The CDR3 is 18 residues long. Trimming removed 3 bases at V and 2 bases at J, with 21 bases between. Germline V gene lookup returns CDR1 SGHAT and CDR2 FQNNGV. CDR3 bases: TGTGCCAGCAGCTTTCCCCCTTCCCTGCGTGCCCTCACAGATACGCAGTATTTT. It codes for CASSFPPSLRALTDTQYF.

This clonotype appeared many times. This chain joins TRBV6-1 and TRBJ2-7, with unresolved D. Germline assignment: CDR1 MNHNS and CDR2 SASEGT. The CDR3 length is 11 residues. V lost 6 bases and J 5 bases, leaving 8 bases between the germline ends. CDR3 sequence reads: CASRGSNEQYF. CDR3 DNA: TGTGCCAGCAGAGGTTCCAACGAGCAGTACTTC.

This clonotype was seen a few times. The V and J genes are TRBV4-2 and TRBJ2-3; 12 bases fit TRBD2. The V gene's germline CDR1 is LGHNA and CDR2 YNFKEQ. This CDR3 has 19 amino acids. With 2 bases clipped from V and 6 bases from J, the junction kept 15 bases outside the gene matches. CDR3: CASSQIKGASGGEWDTQYF. As DNA, the CDR3 is TGTGCCAGCAGCCAAATCAAAGGAGCTAGCGGGGGGGAATGGGATACGCAGTATTTT.

This clonotype was detected once. The genes are TRBV28 and TRBJ2-7; a weak D match, TRBD1 (6 bases). The V end was cut by 6 bases, the J end by 2 bases, with 14 bases between. This CDR3 is 14 amino acids long. Germline V CDR1 and CDR2: MDHEN, SYDVKM. The DNA of the CDR3 is TGTGCCAGCAGACCTGGACAGTCCCCCTACGAGCAGTACTTC. Protein: CASRPGQSPYEQYF.

In its sample, this clonotype was seen a few times. This chain joins TRBV9 and TRBJ2-5; no firm D call. The CDR3 runs 13 residues. Germline V lookup: CDR1 SGDLS, CDR2 YYNGEE. Trimming left V 3 bases short and J 5 bases short, with 11 bases between. CDR3 DNA sequence: TGTGCCAGCAGCGAGGGAAGCTGGGAGACCCAGTACTTC. Translating it yields CASSEGSWETQYF.

This clonotype appeared many times. The rearrangement joins TRBV20-1 to TRBJ2-5; 8 bases line up with TRBD2. Per germline, CDR1 DFQATT and CDR2 SNEGSKA (reference sequence). With V trimmed by 6 bases and J by 2 bases, 2 bases remained unmatched. This CDR3 contains 12 residues. The CDR3 spells CSAGTRQETQYF. CDR3 bases: TGCAGTGCCGGGACTAGACAAGAGACCCAGTACTTC.

The rearrangement joins TRBV12-3 or TRBV12-4 to TRBJ2-7, with 11 bases identical to TRBD1. This CDR3 comprises 15 residues. V dropped 5 bases and J dropped 3; count of bases not matched to a gene: 6. CDR3 residues: CASSVPGQGVYEQYF. The CDR3 DNA sequence: TGTGCCAGCAGTGTGCCGGGACAGGGGGTCTACGAGCAGTACTTC.

Ten or more counts support this clonotype. The chain recombines TRBV20-1 with TRBJ2-3; maybe TRBD1 (6 bases). Deletions cut 0 bases from V and 3 bases from J, with 10 bases between. The CDR3 totals 14 residues. The germline V gene encodes CDR1 DFQATT and CDR2 SNEGSKA (reference sequence). The CDR3, as DNA: TGCAGTGCTAGAGAGACCAGGGGTACAGATACGCAGTATTTT. Residues: CSARETRGTDTQYF.

Many counts were recorded for this clonotype. The V call is TRBV20-1, the J call TRBJ2-1; TRBD2 matches 7 bases. The V and J ends lost 6 bases and 16 bases, in that order; junction bases with no gene match: 30. The V gene's germline CDR1 is DFQATT and CDR2 SNEGSKA (reference sequence). The CDR3 length is 17 residues. The CDR3 region has the DNA TGCAGTGCCAGTTCCACTCTAGCGTTTGGAGACGCTAGCGGCTCATTCTTC. It translates to CSASSTLAFGDASGSFF.

V usage is TRBV12-3 or TRBV12-4 and J usage is TRBJ2-1; TRBD2 is a possible D gene (5 bases). Deletions cut 1 base from V and 10 bases from J, with 17 bases between. The CDR3 totals 15 residues. For the CDR3, the DNA is TGTGCCAGCAGTTTAGGGGGTACGGGAACCTACGAGCAGTTCTTC. This codes for CASSLGGTGTYEQFF.